This TCR beta chain was sequenced during a study of T cells in Graves' hyperthyroidism and ophthalmopathy. Whole-study findings and limits: Also found in blood were most expanded thyroid clonotypes above 0.001.

RNA transcripts provided the source from which TCR beta CDR3 regions were amplified. HTBI primers were used for first-round RT-PCR of the TCR CDR3. TCRdb reprocessed the multiplex PCR reads with MiXCR, giving one entry per CDR3 protein. The sample lists roughly 740,000 distinct CDR3 sequences; approximately 16% were seen once. There are many counts of this clonotype. The antigen remains unidentified. Each patient was aged 18 to 65 and had newly diagnosed hyperthyroidism of under 2 months' duration. The CDR3 has 17 amino acids. Trimming at V came to 4 bases and at J to 2 bases, leaving 10 bases not matched to a gene.

This chain uses TRBV12-3 or TRBV12-4 with TRBJ2-7, with 11 bases that match TRBD2. The receptor comes from a young man with Graves' hyperthyroidism. The sample taken for sequencing was blood. The DNA for the CDR3 is TGTGCCAGCAGTTCATCCAAGACTAGCGGGAAAACCTACGAGCAGTACTTC. It translates to CASSSSKTSGKTYEQYF.